This TCR beta chain was recorded in a study of patients and donors after allogeneic stem cell transplantation. TCRdb reprocessed the RT-PCR reads via MiXCR and lists one record per CDR3 protein. The data hold about 960,000 distinct CDR3 sequences, with about a sixth observed a single time. Germline V gene sequence: CDR1 SGHTS, CDR2 YDEGEE. With 0 bases removed from V and 5 bases from J, the gap between germline ends came to 15 bases. The CDR3 is made up of 15 amino acids. This chain joins TRBV5-8 and TRBJ2-7; perhaps TRBD1 as D (5 bases). Sample: blood, either unsorted or a sorted T cell fraction (not recorded which). This TCR was recovered from a human donor who was either an allogeneic HSCT recipient or a stem cell or donor lymphocyte infusion donor (not recorded which). It is not recorded whose cells these are; they may come from a transplant donor. The CDR3 DNA reads TGTGCCAGCAGCTTGGGTGGGGCACCCCTGGACGAGCAGTACTTC. The encoded protein is CASSLGGAPLDEQYF. Looking up the rest from reference TRBV5-8 and TRBJ2-7 gives the full variable domain: EAGVTQSPTHLIKTRGQQATLRCSPISGHTSVYWYQQALGLGLQFLLWYDEGEERNRGNFPPRFSGRQFPNYSSELNVNALELEDSALYLCASSLGGAPLDEQYFGPGTRLTVT.